Presented here are 6 T cell receptor beta chains from one specimen sequenced in a study of cytomegalovirus exposure and HLA in healthy donors. The study ran its PCR with 60 Vbeta and 13 Jbeta primers. The table came from immunoSEQ multiplex PCR; TCRdb's copy has only in-frame clones and leaves some out. The data show approximately 150,000 clones, approximately 80% seen once. Sequencing was performed on PBMCs. The receptors here all came from a woman between 18 and 29 years old in good health and CMV-seronegative.

This clone was found a few times. The chain links TRBV9 to TRBJ2-5, with a possible D match to TRBD2 (6 bases). CDR3 length: 14 residues. Germline V gene data show CDR1 as SGDLS and CDR2 as YYNGEE. V was cut by 0 bases and J by 4 bases, with 10 bases left in between. The CDR3 DNA sequence: TGTGCCAGCAGCGTAGCGGGACTGTCAGAGACCCAGTACTTC. This translates into CASSVAGLSETQYF.

V is TRBV18 and J is TRBJ2-1, with 8 bases that match TRBD1. Germline CDR1 and CDR2: KGHSH and LQKENI. With 2 bases clipped from V and 7 bases from J, the junction kept 4 bases outside the gene matches. This CDR3 contains 14 residues. This CDR3 is CASSPRTGSNEQFF. CDR3 DNA sequence: TGTGCCAGCTCACCAAGGACAGGGAGTAATGAGCAGTTCTTC. The entire variable domain, with the rest obtained from reference TRBV18 and TRBJ2-1, is as follows: NAGVMQNPRHLVRRRGQEARLRCSPMKGHSHVYWYRQLPEEGLKFMVYLQKENIIDESGMPKERFSAEFPKEGPSILRIQQVVRGDSAAYFCASSPRTGSNEQFFGPGTRLTVL.

This sequence joins TRBV5-6 and TRBJ2-3; no reliable D call. With 0 bases removed from V and 0 bases from J, the gap between germline ends came to 5 bases. The CDR3 runs to 14 residues. The germline V gene encodes CDR1 SGHDT and CDR2 YYEEEE. CDR3 region: CASSLDQSTDTQYF. DNA of the CDR3: TGTGCCAGCAGCTTGGATCAGAGCACAGATACGCAGTATTTT.

CDR3 residues: CAWSVGGARGNTIYF. Here the CDR3 DNA reads TGTGCCTGGAGTGTAGGGGGGGCGCGGGGAAACACCATATATTTT. The genes are TRBV30 and TRBJ1-3; a possible D gene is TRBD1 (6 bases). The germline V and J ends were trimmed by 0 bases and 4 bases, with 13 bases remaining between them. Germline V gene data show CDR1 as GTSNPN and CDR2 as SVGIG (reference sequence). CDR3 size: 15 residues.

The genes are TRBV4-1 and TRBJ1-2, with D possibly TRBD1 on 5 matching bases. Trimming cost V 0 bases and J 4 bases, with 12 bases left between them. The CDR3 is 15 residues long. Per germline, CDR1 MGHRA and CDR2 YSYEKL. The CDR3 loop reads CASSQDSGGFYGYTF. The DNA for the CDR3 is TGCGCCAGCAGCCAAGATAGTGGGGGGTTCTATGGCTACACCTTC.

The V call is TRBV29-1, the J call TRBJ2-5, with 7 positions matching TRBD2. The CDR3 length is 12 residues. Per the germline V gene, CDR1 is SQVTM and CDR2 is ANQGSEA. V was clipped by 4 bases and J by 4 bases; unmatched bases: 3. This CDR3 is CSVGGGGETQYF. CDR3 nucleotide sequence: TGCAGCGTTGGAGGCGGGGGAGAGACCCAGTACTTC.